A single sample gave rise to the 22 T cell receptor beta chains below, sequenced in a study of naive and memory T cell subsets. An equimolar mix of two oligonucleotides served as the beta constant-region primer for TRBC1 and TRBC2. Nested alpha and beta constant-region primers with the SP2 primer drove four PCR rounds on ligated cDNA. MiXCR was run by TCRdb on the UMI-ligation and nested PCR reads, yielding one entry per CDR3 protein. The profile shows roughly 150,000 distinct CDR3 sequences, approximately 24% of them singletons. The study, taken as a whole, reports: Naive repertoires, especially CD8, held a few larger clonotypes, possibly memory cells re-expressing CD45RA.

The antigens of these receptors remain unknown. Specimen: naive CD4+ T cells from blood. These receptors were obtained from a human donor in good health.

The chain combines TRBV6-5 with TRBJ2-2, with TRBD1 matching 7 bases. CDR1 MNHEY and CDR2 SVGAGI come from the germline V gene. The CDR3 sequence is 17 residues long. V lost 2 bases to trimming and J lost 3 bases; unmatched junction nucleotides: 9. The CDR3 sequence: CASSYALQGGDTGELFF. CDR3 coding DNA: TGTGCCAGCAGTTACGCCCTCCAAGGGGGCGACACCGGGGAGCTGTTTTTT.

This clonotype was detected many times. The rearrangement links TRBV4-1 to TRBJ2-7; D possibly matches TRBD1 or TRBD2 (5 bases each). This CDR3 has 14 residues. The germline CDR1 and CDR2 sequences are MGHRA and YSYEKL. V was shortened by 2 bases and J by 0 bases, with 8 bases between the two germline ends. CDR3 sequence reads: CASSQPGTSYEQYF. The CDR3, as DNA: TGCGCCAGCAGCCAACCCGGGACCTCCTACGAGCAGTACTTC.

The rearrangement links TRBV5-1 to TRBJ2-1; no reliable D call. The CDR3 is 15 residues long. V was shortened by 4 bases and J by 3 bases, with 14 bases between the two germline ends. The germline CDR1 and CDR2 sequences are SGHRS and YFSETQ. The CDR3 region is CASSQRTELYNEQFF. CDR3 in DNA: TGCGCCAGCAGCCAAAGGACGGAACTCTACAATGAGCAGTTCTTC.

This clonotype was detected a few times. This chain connects TRBV4-2 to TRBJ1-5; tentative D call: TRBD1 (5 bases). CDR1 and CDR2 (germline): LGHNA, YNFKEQ. The CDR3 covers 17 residues. The ends were cut back, 0 bases at V and 3 bases at J, with 15 bases in the middle. CDR3 in amino acids: CASSQDPIARDNQPQHF. The CDR3 nucleotides read TGTGCCAGCAGCCAAGATCCAATCGCCAGGGACAATCAGCCCCAGCATTTT.

The genes are TRBV25-1 and TRBJ2-1; D possibly corresponds to TRBD2 (5 bases). The ends were cut back, 3 bases at V and 8 bases at J, with 14 bases in the middle. The CDR3 is made up of 14 amino acids. Germline lookup yields CDR1 MGHDK and CDR2 SYGVNS. The CDR3 DNA is TGTGCCAGCAGTGACGGGCGGAGAGGGTATGAGCAGTTCTTC. Translating it yields CASSDGRRGYEQFF.

This clonotype was seen repeatedly, ten times or more. The V and J genes are TRBV18 and TRBJ2-1, with D uncertain. Deletions cut 0 bases from V and 8 bases from J, with 14 bases between. CDR3 length: 15 residues. The germline CDR1 and CDR2 sequences are KGHSH and LQKENI. CDR3 in DNA: TGTGCCAGCTCACCACCCCTCATTGCAGATGATGAGCAGTTCTTC. It yields the protein CASSPPLIADDEQFF. Supplemented by reference TRBV18 and TRBJ2-1, the full variable domain reads NAGVMQNPRHLVRRRGQEARLRCSPMKGHSHVYWYRQLPEEGLKFMVYLQKENIIDESGMPKERFSAEFPKEGPSILRIQQVVRGDSAAYFCASSPPLIADDEQFFGPGTRLTVL.

The chain combines TRBV20-1 with TRBJ2-3; D is unresolved. Germline CDR1 reads DFQATT; CDR2 reads SNEGSKA (reference sequence). V shed 1 base and J shed 4 bases, with 3 bases lying between them. CDR3 size: 11 residues. This CDR3 is CSARVPDTQYF. As DNA, the CDR3 is TGCAGTGCTAGAGTCCCAGATACGCAGTATTTT.

The chain combines TRBV7-2 with TRBJ2-7; 10 nucleotides align to TRBD1. The V segment lost 1 base and the J segment 2 bases; nucleotides outside the gene matches: 5. In germline, CDR1 is SGHTA, CDR2 FQGNSA. The CDR3 extends over 16 amino acids. The CDR3 loop is CASSLGAGTGAYEQYF. The CDR3 coding sequence is TGTGCCAGCAGCTTAGGGGCCGGGACAGGGGCCTACGAGCAGTACTTC.

This chain uses TRBV29-1 with TRBJ2-3; 10 bases are a match to TRBD2. The trim removed 6 bases at V and 5 bases at J, leaving 8 bases unmatched. This CDR3 is 14 amino acids long. The germline V gene has CDR1 SQVTM and CDR2 ANQGSEA. The DNA of the CDR3 is TGCAGCGTGGATGCTAGCGGGAGTGGAGATACGCAGTATTTT. Its protein is CSVDASGSGDTQYF.

The chain combines TRBV5-1 with TRBJ2-1; D is undetermined. Germline V gene sequence: CDR1 SGHRS, CDR2 YFSETQ. V was clipped by 1 base and J by 3 bases, with 17 bases between them. CDR3 length: 17 residues. CDR3 loop: CASSLTRSPLGYNEQFF. CDR3 nucleotide sequence: TGCGCCAGCAGCTTGACGAGGTCCCCGCTCGGCTACAATGAGCAGTTCTTC.

The CDR3 sequence is CASRGQAKTPYEQYF. In DNA form, the CDR3 reads TGTGCCAGCAGAGGACAGGCCAAAACTCCCTACGAGCAGTACTTC. This sequence joins TRBV12-3 or TRBV12-4 and TRBJ2-7; TRBD1 agrees at 7 bases. The length of the CDR3 is 15 residues. The J segment lost 2 bases and the V segment lost 6 bases, leaving 10 bases of the junction unmatched.

The rearrangement joins TRBV12-3 or TRBV12-4 to TRBJ1-5; D call uncertain. The length of the CDR3 is 20 residues. Trimming stripped 6 bases from V and 2 bases from J, with 29 bases between. In nucleotides, the CDR3 is TGTGCCAGCAGACCCCCGGGAACGGAGGAGGAAGAAGCGGGCAATCAGCCCCAGCATTTT. Its translation is CASRPPGTEEEEAGNQPQHF.

The J gene is TRBJ2-7, the V gene TRBV7-2, with 11 bases that match TRBD2. Germline V gene sequence: CDR1 SGHTA, CDR2 FQGNSA. V dropped 4 bases and J dropped 7; count of bases not matched to a gene: 9. This CDR3 spans 15 amino acids. CDR3 sequence: CASSSLTSGRGEQYF. The CDR3 DNA is TGTGCCAGCAGCTCCCTAACTAGCGGGAGAGGTGAGCAGTACTTC.

The chain combines TRBV28 with TRBJ1-5, with 9 bases matching TRBD1. V lost 5 bases and J lost 11; bases outside the gene matches: 10. The CDR3 extends over 14 amino acids. Germline lookup yields CDR1 MDHEN and CDR2 SYDVKM. This CDR3 is CASSLKGQGRSQHF. CDR3 nucleotide sequence: TGTGCCAGCAGTCTAAAGGGACAGGGAAGGTCCCAGCATTTT. Complete variable domain (other parts from reference TRBV28 and TRBJ1-5): DVKVTQSSRYLVKRTGEKVFLECVQDMDHENMFWYRQDPGLGLRLIYFSYDVKMKEKGDIPEGYSVSREKKERFSLILESASTNQTSMYLCASSLKGQGRSQHFGDGTRLSIL.

The chain is built from TRBV28 and TRBJ1-6, with D possibly TRBD1 on 5 matching bases. The germline V gene encodes CDR1 MDHEN and CDR2 SYDVKM. V was shortened by 7 bases and J by 5 bases, with 15 bases between the two germline ends. The CDR3 is 15 residues long. This CDR3 is CASNGRGADNSPLHF. The DNA of the CDR3 is TGTGCCAGCAACGGACGGGGCGCAGATAATTCACCCCTCCACTTT.

In its sample, this clonotype was seen a few times. This chain joins TRBV28 and TRBJ2-1, with 10 bases lining up with TRBD2. This CDR3 has 14 residues. V lost 5 bases and J lost 8; bases outside the gene matches: 6. Germline V CDR1 and CDR2: MDHEN, SYDVKM. DNA for the CDR3: TGTGCCAGCAGTATAGCGGGAGGCCGGGATGAGCAGTTCTTC. Amino acid sequence: CASSIAGGRDEQFF.

The gene calls are TRBV19 and TRBJ1-1; D remains unclear. CDR3 length: 13 residues. V dropped 3 bases and J dropped 5 bases, with 10 bases sitting between them. Germline CDR1 LNHDA, CDR2 SQIVND (reference sequence). DNA of the CDR3: TGTGCCAGTAGTATTGAAGCCACGACTGAAGCTTTCTTT. It is translated as CASSIEATTEAFF. The variable domain in full, completed from reference TRBV19 and TRBJ1-1, reads DGGITQSPKYLFRKEGQNVTLSCEQNLNHDAMYWYRQDPGQGLRLIYYSQIVNDFQKGDIAEGYSVSREKKESFPLTVTSAQKNPTAFYLCASSIEATTEAFFGQGTRLTVV.

The chain employs TRBV2 and TRBJ2-1; 8 bases align to TRBD2. This CDR3 region has 15 residues. In germline, CDR1 is SNHLY, CDR2 FYNNEI. Trimming took 3 bases from V and 6 from J; bases not matched to a gene: 7. The CDR3 region has the DNA TGTGCCAGCAGTGACCCGGGAGGGCCGGCCAATGAGCAGTTCTTC. Protein: CASSDPGGPANEQFF.

This clonotype was counted between two and nine times. The genes are TRBV28 and TRBJ1-2; 7 bases are a match to TRBD1. The CDR3 is 12 residues long. The junction had 5 bases not matched to a gene; V was cut back by 6 bases and J by 7 bases. Germline V gene lookup returns CDR1 MDHEN and CDR2 SYDVKM. The CDR3 bases are TGTGCCAGCAGGAAGGGGGCCCGTGGCTACACCTTC. Its translation is CASRKGARGYTF.

This clonotype appeared many times. V gene TRBV27 combines with J gene TRBJ2-1, with 7 nucleotides matching TRBD2. CDR3 length: 15 amino acids. Germline V gene data show CDR1 as MNHEY and CDR2 as SMNVEV (reference sequence). Trimming cost V 2 bases and J 7 bases; bases outside gene matches: 8. The CDR3 loop is CASSLPGLGGNEQFF. In DNA, the CDR3 is TGTGCCAGCAGTTTACCCGGACTAGGTGGGAATGAGCAGTTCTTC.

This chain joins TRBV29-1 and TRBJ2-4; TRBD2 matches 7 bases. Germline-derived CDR1 and CDR2 are SQVTM and ANQGSEA. Trimming at V came to 3 bases and at J to 0 bases, leaving 8 bases not matched to a gene. This CDR3 spans 16 amino acids. The CDR3 nucleotides are TGCAGCGTTGATGCTAGCGGCGGAGTAGCCAAAAACATTCAGTACTTC. This sequence encodes CSVDASGGVAKNIQYF.

The table lists this clonotype with a count of one. The rearrangement uses TRBV7-2 and TRBJ1-5, with D perhaps matching TRBD1 (5 bases). From germline, CDR1 is SGHTA and CDR2 FQGNSA. The CDR3 covers 13 residues. Trimming removed 0 bases from V and 11 bases from J, with 11 bases in between. The CDR3 reads CASSLAREGAQHF. The CDR3 nucleotides are TGTGCCAGCAGCTTAGCTAGGGAAGGGGCCCAGCATTTT.